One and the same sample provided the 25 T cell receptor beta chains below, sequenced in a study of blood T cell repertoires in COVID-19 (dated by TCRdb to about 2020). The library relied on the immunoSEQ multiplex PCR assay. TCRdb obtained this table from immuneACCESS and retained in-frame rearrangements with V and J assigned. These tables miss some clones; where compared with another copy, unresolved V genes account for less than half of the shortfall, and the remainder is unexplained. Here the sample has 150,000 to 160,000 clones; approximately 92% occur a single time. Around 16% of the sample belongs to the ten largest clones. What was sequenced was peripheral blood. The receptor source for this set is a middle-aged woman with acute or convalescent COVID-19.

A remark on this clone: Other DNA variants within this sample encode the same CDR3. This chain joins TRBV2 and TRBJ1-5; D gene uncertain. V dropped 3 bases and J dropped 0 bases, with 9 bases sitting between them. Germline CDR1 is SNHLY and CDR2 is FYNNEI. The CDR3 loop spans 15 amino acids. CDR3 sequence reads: CASSESGNSNQPQHF. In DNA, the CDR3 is TGTGCCAGCAGTGAGTCGGGGAATAGCAATCAGCCCCAGCATTTT. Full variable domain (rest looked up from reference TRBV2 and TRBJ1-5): EPEVTQTPSHQVTQMGQEVILRCVPISNHLYFYWYRQILGQKVEFLVSFYNNEISEKSEIFDDQFSVERPDGSNFTLKIRSTKLEDSAMYFCASSESGNSNQPQHFGDGTRLSIL.

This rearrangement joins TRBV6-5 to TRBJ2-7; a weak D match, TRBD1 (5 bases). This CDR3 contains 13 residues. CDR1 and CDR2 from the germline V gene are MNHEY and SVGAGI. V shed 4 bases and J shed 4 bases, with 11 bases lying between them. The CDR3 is CASSWSRDYEQYF. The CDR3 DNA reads TGTGCCAGCAGTTGGTCCAGGGATTACGAGCAGTACTTC.

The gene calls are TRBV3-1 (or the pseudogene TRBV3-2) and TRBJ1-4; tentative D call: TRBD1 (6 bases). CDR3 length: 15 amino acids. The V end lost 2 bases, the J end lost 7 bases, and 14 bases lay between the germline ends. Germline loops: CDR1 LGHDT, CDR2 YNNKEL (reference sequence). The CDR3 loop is CASSQFLGGGEKLFF. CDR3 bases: TGTGCCAGCAGCCAATTCCTAGGGGGGGGTGAAAAACTGTTTTTT.

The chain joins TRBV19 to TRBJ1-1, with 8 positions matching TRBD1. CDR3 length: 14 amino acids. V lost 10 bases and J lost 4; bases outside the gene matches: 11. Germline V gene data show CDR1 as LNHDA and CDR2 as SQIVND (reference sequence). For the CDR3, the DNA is TGTGCCACAAGCCACGGACAGGGAGCCACTGAAGCTTTCTTT. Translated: CATSHGQGATEAFF.

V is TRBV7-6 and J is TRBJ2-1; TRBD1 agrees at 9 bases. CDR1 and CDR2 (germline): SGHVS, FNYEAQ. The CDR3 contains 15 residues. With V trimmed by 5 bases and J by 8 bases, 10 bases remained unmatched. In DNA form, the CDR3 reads TGTGCCAGCAGCAATCTGGGACAGGGCTTCCATGAGCAGTTCTTC. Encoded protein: CASSNLGQGFHEQFF.

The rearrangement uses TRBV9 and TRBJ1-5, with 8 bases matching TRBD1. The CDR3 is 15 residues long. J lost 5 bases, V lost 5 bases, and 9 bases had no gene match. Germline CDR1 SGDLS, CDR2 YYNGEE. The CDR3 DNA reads TGTGCCAGCAGTGCGACAGGGGCGGGGGATCAGCCCCAGCATTTT. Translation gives CASSATGAGDQPQHF.

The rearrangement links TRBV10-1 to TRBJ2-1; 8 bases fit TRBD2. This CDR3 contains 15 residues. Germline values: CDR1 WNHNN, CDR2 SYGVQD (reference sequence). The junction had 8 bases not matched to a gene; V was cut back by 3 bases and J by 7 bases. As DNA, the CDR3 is TGCGCCAGCAGTGAAGCCGGGGGGGGTTTTAATGAGCAGTTCTTC. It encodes CASSEAGGGFNEQFF.

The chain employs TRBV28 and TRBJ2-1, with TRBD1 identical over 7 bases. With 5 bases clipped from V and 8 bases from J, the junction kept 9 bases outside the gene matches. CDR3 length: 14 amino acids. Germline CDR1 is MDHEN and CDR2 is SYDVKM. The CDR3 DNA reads TGTGCCAGCAGTCACGGACAGGTCCCCCATGAGCAGTTCTTC. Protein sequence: CASSHGQVPHEQFF.

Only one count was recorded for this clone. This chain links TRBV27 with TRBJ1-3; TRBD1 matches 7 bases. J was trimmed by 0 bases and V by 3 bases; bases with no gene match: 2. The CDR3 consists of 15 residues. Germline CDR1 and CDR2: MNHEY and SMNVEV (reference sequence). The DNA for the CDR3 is TGTGCCAGCAGTTTGACAGGGAGCTCTGGAAACACCATATATTTT. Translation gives CASSLTGSSGNTIYF.

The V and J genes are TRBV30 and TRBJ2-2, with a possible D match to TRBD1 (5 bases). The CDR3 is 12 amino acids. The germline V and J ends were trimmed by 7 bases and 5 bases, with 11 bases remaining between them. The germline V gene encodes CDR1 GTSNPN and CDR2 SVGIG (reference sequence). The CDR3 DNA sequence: TGTGCCTTTAAGGGGTATACCGGGGAGCTGTTTTTT. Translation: CAFKGYTGELFF.

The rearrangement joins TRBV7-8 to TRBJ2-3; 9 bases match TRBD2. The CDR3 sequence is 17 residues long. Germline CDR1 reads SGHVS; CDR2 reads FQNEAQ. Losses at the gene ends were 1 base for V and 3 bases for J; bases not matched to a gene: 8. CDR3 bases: TGTGCCAGCAGCTTAGGTCTTAGCGGGAGTGGTACAGATACGCAGTATTTT. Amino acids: CASSLGLSGSGTDTQYF. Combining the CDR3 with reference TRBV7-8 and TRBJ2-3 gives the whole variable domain GAGVSQSPRYKVAKRGQDVALRCDPISGHVSLFWYQQALGQGPEFLTYFQNEAQLDKSGLPSDRFFAERPEGSVSTLKIQRTQQEDSAVYLCASSLGLSGSGTDTQYFGPGTRLTVL.

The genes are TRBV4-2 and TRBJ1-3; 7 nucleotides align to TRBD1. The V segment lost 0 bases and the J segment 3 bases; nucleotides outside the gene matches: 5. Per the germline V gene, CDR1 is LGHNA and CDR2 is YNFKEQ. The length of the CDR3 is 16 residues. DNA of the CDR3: TGTGCCAGCAGCCAAGATACAGGGGAAGGTGGAAACACCATATATTTT. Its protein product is CASSQDTGEGGNTIYF.

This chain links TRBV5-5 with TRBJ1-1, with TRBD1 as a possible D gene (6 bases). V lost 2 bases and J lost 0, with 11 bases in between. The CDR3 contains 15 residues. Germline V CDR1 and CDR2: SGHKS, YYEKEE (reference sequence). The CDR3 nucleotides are TGTGCCAGCAGCTTAGGACAGACCATGAACACTGAAGCTTTCTTT. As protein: CASSLGQTMNTEAFF.

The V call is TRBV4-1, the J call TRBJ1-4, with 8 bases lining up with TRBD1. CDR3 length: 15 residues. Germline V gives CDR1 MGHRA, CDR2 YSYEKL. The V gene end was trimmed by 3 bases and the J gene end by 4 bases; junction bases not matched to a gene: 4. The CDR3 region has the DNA TGCGCCAGCAGCCAGGGGACAGGCGGTAATGAAAAACTGTTTTTT. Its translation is CASSQGTGGNEKLFF.

CDR3 region: CASSLRDFTTDTQYF. In nucleotides, the CDR3 is TGTGCCAGCAGCCTCCGGGACTTCACCACAGATACGCAGTATTTT. The rearrangement links TRBV13 to TRBJ2-3; TRBD2 is a possible D gene (6 bases). Germline-derived CDR1 and CDR2 are PRHDT and FYEKMQ (reference sequence). The CDR3 is 15 amino acids. V was cut by 5 bases and J by 2 bases, with 14 bases left in between.

In nucleotides, the CDR3 is TGTGCCACCTCGGACAGCTTCTCTGGAAACACCATATATTTT. The encoded protein is CATSDSFSGNTIYF. The chain carries TRBV6-5 and TRBJ1-3; maybe TRBD1 (6 bases). Germline V gives CDR1 MNHEY, CDR2 SVGAGI. CDR3 length: 14 amino acids. V gave up 10 bases and J gave up 0 bases, with 13 bases separating them.

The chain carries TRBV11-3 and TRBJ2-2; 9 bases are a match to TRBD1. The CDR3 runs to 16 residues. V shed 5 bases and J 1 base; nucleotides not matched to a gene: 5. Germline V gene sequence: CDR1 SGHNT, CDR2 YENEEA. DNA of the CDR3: TGTGCCAGCAGCCCAAACAGGGGGCAGAACACCGGGGAGCTGTTTTTT. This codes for CASSPNRGQNTGELFF.

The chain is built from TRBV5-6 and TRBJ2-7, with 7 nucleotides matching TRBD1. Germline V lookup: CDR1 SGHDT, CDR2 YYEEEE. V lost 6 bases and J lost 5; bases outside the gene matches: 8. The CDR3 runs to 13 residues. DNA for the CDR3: TGTGCCAGCAACCAACAGGGGCTCCACGAGCAGTACTTC. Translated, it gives CASNQQGLHEQYF.

The CDR3 reads CAWSDGGSYEQYF. The CDR3 DNA sequence: TGTGCCTGGAGTGACGGGGGCTCCTACGAGCAGTACTTC. The gene calls are TRBV30 and TRBJ2-7; the D gene is possibly TRBD2 (6 bases). The CDR3 spans 13 residues. V lost 1 base and J 0 bases, leaving 7 bases between the germline ends. CDR1 and CDR2 (germline): GTSNPN, SVGIG (reference sequence).

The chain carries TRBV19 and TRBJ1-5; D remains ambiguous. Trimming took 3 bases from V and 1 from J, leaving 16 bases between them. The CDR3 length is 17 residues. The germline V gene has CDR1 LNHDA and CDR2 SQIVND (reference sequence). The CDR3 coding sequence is TGTGCCAGTAGTATGCGCGGGTTGGGAGCGAGCAATCAGCCCCAGCATTTT. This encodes CASSMRGLGASNQPQHF.

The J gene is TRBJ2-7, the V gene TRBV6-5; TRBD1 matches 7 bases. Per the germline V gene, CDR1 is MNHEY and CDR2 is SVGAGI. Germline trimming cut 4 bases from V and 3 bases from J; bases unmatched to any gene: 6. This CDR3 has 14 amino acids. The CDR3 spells CASSSNRGNYEQYF. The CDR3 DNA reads TGTGCCAGCAGTTCGAACAGGGGTAACTACGAGCAGTACTTC.

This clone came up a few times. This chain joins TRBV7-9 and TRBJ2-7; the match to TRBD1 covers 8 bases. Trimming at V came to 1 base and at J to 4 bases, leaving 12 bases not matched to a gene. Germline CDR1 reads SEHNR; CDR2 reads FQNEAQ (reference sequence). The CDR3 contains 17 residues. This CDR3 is CASSLVGHMDRVYEQYF. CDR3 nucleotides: TGTGCCAGCAGCTTAGTAGGCCACATGGACAGGGTTTACGAGCAGTACTTC.

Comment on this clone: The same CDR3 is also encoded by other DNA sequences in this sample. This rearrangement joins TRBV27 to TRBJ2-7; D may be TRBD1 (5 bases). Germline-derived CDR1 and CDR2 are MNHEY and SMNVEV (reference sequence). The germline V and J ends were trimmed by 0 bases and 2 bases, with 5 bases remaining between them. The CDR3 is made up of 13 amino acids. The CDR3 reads CASSLSGAYEQYF. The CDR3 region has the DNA TGTGCCAGCAGTTTATCAGGGGCCTACGAGCAGTACTTC.

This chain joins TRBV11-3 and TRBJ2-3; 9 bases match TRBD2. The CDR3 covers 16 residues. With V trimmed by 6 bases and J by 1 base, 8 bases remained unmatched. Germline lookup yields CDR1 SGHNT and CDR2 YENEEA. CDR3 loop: CASRGFEREGTDTQYF. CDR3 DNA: TGTGCCAGCAGAGGATTTGAGCGGGAGGGCACAGATACGCAGTATTTT.

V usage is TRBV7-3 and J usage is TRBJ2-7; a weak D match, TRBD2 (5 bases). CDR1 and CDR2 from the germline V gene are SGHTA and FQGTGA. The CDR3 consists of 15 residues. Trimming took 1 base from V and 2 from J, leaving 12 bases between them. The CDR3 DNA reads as TGTGCCAGCAGCTTAAATACGGGGTCCCCCTACGAGCAGTACTTC. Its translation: CASSLNTGSPYEQYF.